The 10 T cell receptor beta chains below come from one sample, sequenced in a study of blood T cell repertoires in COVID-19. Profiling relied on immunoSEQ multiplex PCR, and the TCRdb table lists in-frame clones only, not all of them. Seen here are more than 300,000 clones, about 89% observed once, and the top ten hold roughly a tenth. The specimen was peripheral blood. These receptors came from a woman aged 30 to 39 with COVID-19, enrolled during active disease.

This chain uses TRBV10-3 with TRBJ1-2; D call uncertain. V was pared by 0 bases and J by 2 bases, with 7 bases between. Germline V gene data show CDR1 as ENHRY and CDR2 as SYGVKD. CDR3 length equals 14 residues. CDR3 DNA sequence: TGTGCCATCAGTGAGTCGCCCGGGAACTATGGCTACACCTTC. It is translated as CAISESPGNYGYTF.

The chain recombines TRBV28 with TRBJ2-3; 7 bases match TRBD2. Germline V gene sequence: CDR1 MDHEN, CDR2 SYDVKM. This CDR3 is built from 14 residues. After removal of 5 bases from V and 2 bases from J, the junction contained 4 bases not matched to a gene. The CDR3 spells CASSLTSATDTQYF. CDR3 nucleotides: TGTGCCAGCAGTCTAACTAGCGCCACAGATACGCAGTATTTT.

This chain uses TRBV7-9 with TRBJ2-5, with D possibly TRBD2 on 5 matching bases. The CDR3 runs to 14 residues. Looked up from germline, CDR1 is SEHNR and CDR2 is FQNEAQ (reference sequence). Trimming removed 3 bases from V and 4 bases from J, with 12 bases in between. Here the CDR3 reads CASSLGVGGETQYF. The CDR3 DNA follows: TGTGCCAGCAGCTTGGGAGTCGGAGGAGAGACCCAGTACTTC.

DNA for the CDR3: TGTGCCAGCAGCGTGTTGGACTTAGGAAATTCACCCCTCCACTTT. It translates to CASSVLDLGNSPLHF. The rearrangement links TRBV9 to TRBJ1-6; D not resolved. The germline V gene encodes CDR1 SGDLS and CDR2 YYNGEE. The V end lost 2 bases, the J end lost 7 bases, and 13 bases lay between the germline ends. The CDR3 totals 15 residues.

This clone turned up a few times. The CDR3 DNA reads TGTGCCAGCACCCCGACTAGCGGGAGGGCCAGCTACCAAGAGACCCAGTACTTC. Its translation: CASTPTSGRASYQETQYF. V gene TRBV7-8 combines with J gene TRBJ2-5; 14 bases agree with TRBD2. The trim removed 7 bases at V and 0 bases at J, leaving 10 bases unmatched. This CDR3 region has 18 residues. Germline-derived CDR1 and CDR2 are SGHVS and FQNEAQ.

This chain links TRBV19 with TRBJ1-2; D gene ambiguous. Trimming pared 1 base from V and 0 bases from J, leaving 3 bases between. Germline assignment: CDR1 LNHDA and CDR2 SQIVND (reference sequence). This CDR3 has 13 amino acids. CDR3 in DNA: TGTGCCAGTAGTATAGTCGCTAACTATGGCTACACCTTC. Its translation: CASSIVANYGYTF.

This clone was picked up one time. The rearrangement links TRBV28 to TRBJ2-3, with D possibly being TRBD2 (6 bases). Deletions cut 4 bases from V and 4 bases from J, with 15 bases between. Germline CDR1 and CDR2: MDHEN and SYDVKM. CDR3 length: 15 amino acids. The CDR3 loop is CASSSSGTGADTQYF. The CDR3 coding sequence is TGTGCCAGCAGTTCCTCCGGGACGGGGGCAGATACGCAGTATTTT.

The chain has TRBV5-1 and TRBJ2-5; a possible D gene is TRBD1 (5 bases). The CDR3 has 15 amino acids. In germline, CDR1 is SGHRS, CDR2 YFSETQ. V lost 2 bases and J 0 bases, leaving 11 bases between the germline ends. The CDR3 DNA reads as TGCGCCAGCAGCTTCCCCGACAGTTACCAAGAGACCCAGTACTTC. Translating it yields CASSFPDSYQETQYF.

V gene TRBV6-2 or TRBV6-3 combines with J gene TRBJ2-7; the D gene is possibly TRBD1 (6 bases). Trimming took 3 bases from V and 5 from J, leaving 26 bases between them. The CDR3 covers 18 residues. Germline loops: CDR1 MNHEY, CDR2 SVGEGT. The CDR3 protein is CASSYFNLRVGRGNEQYF. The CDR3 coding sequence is TGTGCCAGCAGTTATTTTAACTTGCGGGTTGGCAGGGGAAACGAGCAGTACTTC.

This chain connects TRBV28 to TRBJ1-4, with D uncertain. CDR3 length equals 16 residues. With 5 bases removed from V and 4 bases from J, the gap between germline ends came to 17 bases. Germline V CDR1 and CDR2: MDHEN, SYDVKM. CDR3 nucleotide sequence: TGTGCCAGCAGTCAGAGGGAGACCAGGCTTAATGAAAAACTGTTTTTT. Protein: CASSQRETRLNEKLFF.